This T cell receptor (beta chain) was found in a study of CD8 T cells in ankylosing spondylitis. The CDR3 sequence is 11 residues long. Trimming took off 6 bases at V and 3 bases at J, with 9 bases between the two ends. Germline CDR1 DFQATT, CDR2 SNEGSKA (reference sequence). For TCR beta, libraries came from quantitative 5'-RACE with molecular barcodes. TCRdb independently ran MiXCR on the 5' RACE reads; one entry per CDR3 protein. There are 500,000 to 650,000 distinct CDR3 sequences in the sample; approximately 5% occur only once, and around 3.5% lies in the top ten. Points from the study as a whole: A TCR beta motif of several highly homologous variants appeared characteristic of ankylosing spondylitis blood. In the blood and synovial fluid of reactive arthritis, some motif variants had been previously reported.

In this sample, this clonotype turned up many times. The target antigen is unknown. The chain couples TRBV20-1 to TRBJ2-7, with D uncertain. The sequencing sample was made of blood, either unsorted or a sorted T cell fraction (not recorded which). This TCR derives from a male donor with ankylosing spondylitis. The CDR3 region is CSAGPIYEQYF. CDR3 DNA: TGCAGTGCCGGACCCATCTACGAGCAGTACTTC.